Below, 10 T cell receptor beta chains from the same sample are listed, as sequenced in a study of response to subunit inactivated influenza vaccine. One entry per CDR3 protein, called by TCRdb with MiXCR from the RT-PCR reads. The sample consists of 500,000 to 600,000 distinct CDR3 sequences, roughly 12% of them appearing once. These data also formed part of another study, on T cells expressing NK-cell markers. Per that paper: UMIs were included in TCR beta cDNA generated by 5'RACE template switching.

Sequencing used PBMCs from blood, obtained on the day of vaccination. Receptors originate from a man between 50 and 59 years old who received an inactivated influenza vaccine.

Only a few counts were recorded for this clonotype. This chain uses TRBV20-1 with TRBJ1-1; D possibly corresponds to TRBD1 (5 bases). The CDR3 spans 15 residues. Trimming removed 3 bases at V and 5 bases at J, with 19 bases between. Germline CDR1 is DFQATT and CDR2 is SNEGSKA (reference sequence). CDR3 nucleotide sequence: TGCAGTGCTAGCCCCCTCCAGGGCGTGAGGACTGAAGCTTTCTTT. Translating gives CSASPLQGVRTEAFF.

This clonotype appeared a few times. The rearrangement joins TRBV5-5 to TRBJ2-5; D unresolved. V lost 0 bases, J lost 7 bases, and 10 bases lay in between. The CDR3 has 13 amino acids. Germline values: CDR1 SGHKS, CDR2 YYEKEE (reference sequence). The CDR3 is CASSLEQPGTQYF. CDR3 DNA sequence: TGTGCCAGCAGCTTGGAACAGCCCGGGACCCAGTACTTC. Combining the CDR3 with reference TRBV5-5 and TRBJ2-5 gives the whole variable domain DAGVTQSPTHLIKTRGQQVTLRCSPISGHKSVSWYQQVLGQGPQFIFQYYEKEERGRGNFPDRFSARQFPNYSSELNVNALLLGDSALYLCASSLEQPGTQYFGPGTRLLVL.

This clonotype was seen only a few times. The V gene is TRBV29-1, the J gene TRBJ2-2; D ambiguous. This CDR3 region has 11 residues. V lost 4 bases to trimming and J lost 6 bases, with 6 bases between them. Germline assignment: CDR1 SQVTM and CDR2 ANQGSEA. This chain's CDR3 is CSVARAGELFF. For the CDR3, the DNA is TGCAGCGTTGCAAGGGCCGGGGAGCTGTTTTTT.

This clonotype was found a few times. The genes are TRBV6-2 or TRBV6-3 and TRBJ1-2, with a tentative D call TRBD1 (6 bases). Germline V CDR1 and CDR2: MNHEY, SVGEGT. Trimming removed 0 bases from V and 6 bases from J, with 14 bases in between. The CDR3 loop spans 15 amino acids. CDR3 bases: TGTGCCAGCAGTTACTCGCGGACCAGGGGTCATGGCTACACCTTC. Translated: CASSYSRTRGHGYTF.

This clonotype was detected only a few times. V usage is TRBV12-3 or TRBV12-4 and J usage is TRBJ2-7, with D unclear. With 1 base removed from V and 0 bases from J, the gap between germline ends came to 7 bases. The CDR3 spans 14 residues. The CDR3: CASSLEVDSYEQYF. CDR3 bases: TGTGCCAGCAGTTTAGAAGTAGACTCCTACGAGCAGTACTTC.

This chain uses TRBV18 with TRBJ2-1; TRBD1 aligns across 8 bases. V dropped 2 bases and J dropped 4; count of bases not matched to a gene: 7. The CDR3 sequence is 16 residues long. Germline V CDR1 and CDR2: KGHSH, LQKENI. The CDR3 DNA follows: TGTGCCAGCTCACCATTCTCCGGGACAGGTTACAATGAGCAGTTCTTC. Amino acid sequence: CASSPFSGTGYNEQFF.

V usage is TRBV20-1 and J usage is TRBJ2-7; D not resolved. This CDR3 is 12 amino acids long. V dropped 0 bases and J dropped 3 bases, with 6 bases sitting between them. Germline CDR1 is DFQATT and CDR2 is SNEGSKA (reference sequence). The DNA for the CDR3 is TGCAGTGCTAGAGATAAAGACTACGAGCAGTACTTC. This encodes CSARDKDYEQYF.

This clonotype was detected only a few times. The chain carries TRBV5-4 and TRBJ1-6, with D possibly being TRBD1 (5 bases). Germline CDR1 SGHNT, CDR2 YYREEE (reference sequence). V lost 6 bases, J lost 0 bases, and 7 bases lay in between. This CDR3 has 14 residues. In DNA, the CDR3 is TGTGCCAGCACCGACAGCTCCTATAATTCACCCCTCCACTTT. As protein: CASTDSSYNSPLHF.

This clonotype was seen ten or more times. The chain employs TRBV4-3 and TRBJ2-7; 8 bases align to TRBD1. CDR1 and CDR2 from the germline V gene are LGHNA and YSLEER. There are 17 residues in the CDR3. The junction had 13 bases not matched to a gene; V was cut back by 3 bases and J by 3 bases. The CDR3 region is CASSQDRDPSGIYEQYF. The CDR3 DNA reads TGCGCCAGCAGCCAGGACAGGGACCCAAGCGGCATCTACGAGCAGTACTTC.

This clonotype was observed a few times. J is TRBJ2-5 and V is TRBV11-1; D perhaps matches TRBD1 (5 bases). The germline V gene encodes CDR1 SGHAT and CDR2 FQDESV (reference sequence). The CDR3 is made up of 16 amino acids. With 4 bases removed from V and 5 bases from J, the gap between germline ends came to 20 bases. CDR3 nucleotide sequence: TGTGCCAGCAGCTCATACCGCAGGGAAAATTTGGAGACCCAGTACTTC. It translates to CASSSYRRENLETQYF. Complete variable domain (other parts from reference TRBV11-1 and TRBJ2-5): EAEVAQSPRYKITEKSQAVAFWCDPISGHATLYWYRQILGQGPELLVQFQDESVVDDSQLPKDRFSAERLKGVDSTLKIQPAELGDSAMYLCASSSYRRENLETQYFGPGTRLLVL.